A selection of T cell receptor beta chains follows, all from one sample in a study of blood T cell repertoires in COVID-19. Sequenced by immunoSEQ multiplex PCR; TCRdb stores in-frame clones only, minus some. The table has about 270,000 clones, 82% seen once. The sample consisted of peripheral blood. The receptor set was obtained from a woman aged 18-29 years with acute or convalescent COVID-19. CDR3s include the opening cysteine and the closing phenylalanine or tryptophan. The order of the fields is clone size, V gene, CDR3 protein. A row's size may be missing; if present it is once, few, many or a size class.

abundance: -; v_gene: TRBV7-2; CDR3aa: CASSPRDSPSAEQYF
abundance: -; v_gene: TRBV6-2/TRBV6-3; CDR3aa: CASSSPTSGPYEQYF
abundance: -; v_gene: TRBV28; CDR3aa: CASSFLGGSSGYTF
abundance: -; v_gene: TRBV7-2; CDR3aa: CASSPLPGRNIQYF
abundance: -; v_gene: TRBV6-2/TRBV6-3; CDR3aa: CASSLQTYIRTEAFF
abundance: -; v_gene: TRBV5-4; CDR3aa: CASSPGGSLRGETQYF
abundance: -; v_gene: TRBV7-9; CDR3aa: CASSPAGLKFYNEQFF
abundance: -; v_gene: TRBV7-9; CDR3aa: CASSRQLTVNYGYTF
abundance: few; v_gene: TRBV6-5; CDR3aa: CASSYSPRYEQYF
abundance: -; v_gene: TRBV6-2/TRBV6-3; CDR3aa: CASSFLAGGTGELFF